These 6 T cell receptor beta chains were all obtained from the same sample, sequenced in a study of human T cells and chemical hapten exposure. Time point meaning: pre-sensitization, week 0. Treatment defined: therapeutic diphenylcyclopropenone sensitization with weekly scalp DPC. TCRdb independently ran MiXCR on the RACE reads; one entry per CDR3 protein. The sample lists about 250,000 distinct CDR3 sequences; roughly 8% were seen once. Source: whole blood, taken in connection with sensitization to the hapten diphenylcyclopropenone (DPC). Every receptor here comes from a man aged 18 to 29 with alopecia areata. Some clones in this sample may be carry-over from other donors' samples.

This clonotype has just a few counts. The chain carries TRBV6-2 or TRBV6-3 and TRBJ2-2; D possibly uses TRBD1 or TRBD2 (5 bases each). The germline gives CDR1 MNHEY, CDR2 SVGEGT. The CDR3 is 15 residues long. V lost 2 bases to trimming and J lost 3 bases, with 10 bases between them. CDR3 protein: CASSYRGTYTGELFF. CDR3 bases: TGTGCCAGCAGTTACCGGGGCACCTACACCGGGGAGCTGTTTTTT.

This clonotype was detected a few times. The V and J genes are TRBV6-5 and TRBJ1-2, with TRBD1 matching 9 bases. V shed 6 bases, J shed 1 base, and the junction held 3 bases outside the gene matches. In germline, CDR1 is MNHEY, CDR2 SVGAGI. The CDR3 covers 14 residues. The CDR3 DNA is TGTGCCAGCAGCTCGACAGGGGGTAACTATGGCTACACCTTC. As protein: CASSSTGGNYGYTF.

This clonotype was counted many times. The chain links TRBV12-3 or TRBV12-4 to TRBJ1-4; unclear D gene. CDR3 length: 12 residues. Trimming shortened V by 4 bases and J by 6 bases, and 6 bases separated the two germline ends. In DNA, the CDR3 is TGTGCCAGCAGTTCGGGAGATGAAAAACTGTTTTTT. It yields the protein CASSSGDEKLFF.

The CDR3 bases are TGTGCCAGCAGGGCACGAGGAGGACAGACACAAGAGACCCAGTACTTC. Its protein product is CASRARGGQTQETQYF. The rearrangement uses TRBV12-3 or TRBV12-4 and TRBJ2-5, with a weak D call TRBD1 (6 bases). CDR3 length: 16 residues. Trimming took off 6 bases at V and 2 bases at J, with 19 bases between the two ends.

The chain is built from TRBV14 and TRBJ1-1; possible D gene TRBD1, 6 bases. Germline V CDR1 and CDR2: SGHDN, FVKESK. This CDR3 comprises 14 residues. V was clipped by 0 bases and J by 4 bases, with 9 bases between them. In DNA form, the CDR3 reads TGTGCCAGCAGCCAAGATACAGGGATCACTGAAGCTTTCTTT. This gives the protein CASSQDTGITEAFF.

This clonotype was picked up a small number of times. V is TRBV18 and J is TRBJ2-6; no definite D call. Germline CDR1 is KGHSH and CDR2 is LQKENI. The V gene lost 2 bases and the J gene lost 4 bases, with 9 bases spanning the gap. This CDR3 is built from 15 residues. As DNA, the CDR3 is TGTGCCAGCTCACCAGATTGGCAGGGGGCCAACGTCCTGACTTTC. This sequence encodes CASSPDWQGANVLTF. Full variable domain (outside the CDR3, taken from reference TRBV18 and TRBJ2-6): NAGVMQNPRHLVRRRGQEARLRCSPMKGHSHVYWYRQLPEEGLKFMVYLQKENIIDESGMPKERFSAEFPKEGPSILRIQQVVRGDSAAYFCASSPDWQGANVLTFGAGSRLTVL.